The entry below gives a single T cell receptor (beta chain) sequence along with its context. Measured with immunoSEQ multiplex PCR; TCRdb has only the in-frame clones, and not every one. The sample carries approximately 190,000 clones, 82% recorded once. The V and J ends lost 7 bases and 3 bases, in that order; junction bases with no gene match: 7. The CDR3 is 15 amino acids. The germline V gene has CDR1 LNHDA and CDR2 SQIVND (reference sequence). These data belong to a study of blood T cell repertoires in COVID-19. The rearrangement joins TRBV19 to TRBJ1-5; 9 bases line up with TRBD1. The receptor was isolated from a woman in her sixties with COVID-19, enrolled during active disease. The sequencing input was peripheral blood. This chain's CDR3 is CASTIGTGYNQPQHF. CDR3 bases: TGTGCCAGTACTATCGGGACAGGGTACAATCAGCCCCAGCATTTT.